These 22 T cell receptor beta chains originate from one sample sequenced in a study of shared clonotypes between healthy human individuals. Sequenced by immunoSEQ multiplex PCR; TCRdb stores in-frame clones only, minus some. The sample has about 2.4 million clones, roughly 93% seen once. The sample consisted of naive CD4+ T cells from PBMCs. Subset specified: CD45RA+ positively selected. The receptor set was obtained from a man younger than 35 in good health. Some clones in this sample may be carry-over from other donors' samples.

This clone showed up just once. Other DNA variants within this sample encode the same CDR3. The chain employs TRBV18 and TRBJ2-5, with D possibly being TRBD1 or TRBD2 (6 bases each). The germline V gene has CDR1 KGHSH and CDR2 LQKENI. V was cut by 3 bases and J by 5 bases, with 7 bases left in between. The CDR3 sequence is 12 residues long. The CDR3 is CASSPGGETQYF. In DNA form, the CDR3 reads TGTGCCAGCTCACCGGGGGGCGAGACCCAGTACTTC.

The CDR3 sequence: CASSPRQNQETQYF. Written as DNA, the CDR3 is TGTGCCAGCTCGCCAAGACAGAACCAAGAGACCCAGTACTTC. This chain uses TRBV18 with TRBJ2-5; a weak D match, TRBD1 (5 bases). Trimming took off 6 bases at V and 0 bases at J, with 11 bases between the two ends. Germline V gene sequence: CDR1 KGHSH, CDR2 LQKENI. The CDR3 loop spans 14 amino acids.

The chain has TRBV7-8 and TRBJ2-1, with TRBD2 matching over 14 bases. The CDR3 runs 17 residues. Germline-derived CDR1 and CDR2 are SGHVS and FQNEAQ. The V segment lost 5 bases and the J segment 4 bases; nucleotides outside the gene matches: 7. CDR3 in amino acids: CASSPGTSGSGYNEQFF. The CDR3 DNA is TGTGCCAGCAGCCCGGGGACTAGCGGGAGCGGTTACAATGAGCAGTTCTTC.

CDR3 in amino acids: CASRRTGSSGNTIYF. The CDR3 DNA reads TGTGCCAGCAGGCGGACAGGGAGCTCTGGAAACACCATATATTTT. V usage is TRBV28 and J usage is TRBJ1-3; 8 positions agree with TRBD1. In germline, CDR1 is MDHEN, CDR2 SYDVKM. The CDR3 is made up of 15 amino acids. V lost 6 bases and J lost 0; bases outside the gene matches: 4. The entire variable domain, with the rest obtained from reference TRBV28 and TRBJ1-3, is as follows: DVKVTQSSRYLVKRTGEKVFLECVQDMDHENMFWYRQDPGLGLRLIYFSYDVKMKEKGDIPEGYSVSREKKERFSLILESASTNQTSMYLCASRRTGSSGNTIYFGEGSWLTVV.

The rearrangement uses TRBV28 and TRBJ2-6; D perhaps matches TRBD2 (5 bases). Deletions cut 5 bases from V and 2 bases from J, with 13 bases between. Germline assignment: CDR1 MDHEN and CDR2 SYDVKM. This CDR3 is 16 amino acids long. In DNA, the CDR3 is TGTGCCAGCAGTCCTTCGGGGAAAACTGGGGCCAACGTCCTGACTTTC. Translating it yields CASSPSGKTGANVLTF.

Worth noting for this clone: This sample includes further DNA sequences coding for the same CDR3. The chain links TRBV15 to TRBJ1-2; D gene ambiguous. This CDR3 has 13 residues. The germline V gene encodes CDR1 LNHNV and CDR2 YYDKDF (reference sequence). Trimming pared 0 bases from V and 4 bases from J, leaving 6 bases between. The CDR3 DNA reads as TGTGCCACCAGCAGAGATACAAGCTATGGCTACACCTTC. As protein: CATSRDTSYGYTF.

The chain couples TRBV6-1 to TRBJ1-2; 8 nucleotides agree with TRBD1. The CDR3 runs 15 residues. In germline, CDR1 is MNHNS, CDR2 SASEGT. V shed 6 bases, J shed 0 bases, and the junction held 6 bases outside the gene matches. The CDR3, as DNA: TGTGCCAGCAGCGGCGACAGGGGAGCTAACTATGGCTACACCTTC. This gives the protein CASSGDRGANYGYTF.

The gene calls are TRBV18 and TRBJ2-7; the match to TRBD2 covers 11 bases. The CDR3 length is 17 residues. V trimming: 6 bases; J trimming: 5 bases; junction bases outside the gene matches: 15. Germline V lookup: CDR1 KGHSH, CDR2 LQKENI. The CDR3 coding sequence is TGTGCCAGCTCTCCAAATACCCCCCTAGCGGGAGGTAACGAGCAGTACTTC. Translated, it gives CASSPNTPLAGGNEQYF.

The chain joins TRBV7-3 to TRBJ2-1; D remains unclear. The ends were cut back, 4 bases at V and 4 bases at J, with 5 bases in the middle. CDR3 length: 12 residues. Germline CDR1 and CDR2: SGHTA and FQGTGA. CDR3: CASSSVYNEQFF. As DNA, the CDR3 is TGTGCCAGCAGCTCGGTGTACAATGAGCAGTTCTTC.

The chain recombines TRBV6-5 with TRBJ1-1; D not resolved. The V gene lost 0 bases and the J gene lost 3 bases, with 14 bases spanning the gap. Germline assignment: CDR1 MNHEY and CDR2 SVGAGI. The CDR3 contains 16 residues. CDR3 loop: CASSYSRRMVDTEAFF. The CDR3 coding sequence is TGTGCCAGCAGTTACTCGAGAAGGATGGTTGACACTGAAGCTTTCTTT.

V is TRBV5-1 and J is TRBJ1-1; tentative D call: TRBD1 (5 bases). The CDR3 spans 15 residues. Germline CDR1 reads SGHRS; CDR2 reads YFSETQ. The V end was cut by 2 bases, the J end by 3 bases, with 14 bases between. The CDR3 here is CASSFGTSKDTEAFF. CDR3 nucleotide sequence: TGCGCCAGCAGCTTCGGGACCTCTAAGGACACTGAAGCTTTCTTT.

The rearrangement links TRBV19 to TRBJ1-2; D perhaps matches TRBD1 (5 bases). Germline assignment: CDR1 LNHDA and CDR2 SQIVND (reference sequence). V lost 4 bases to trimming and J lost 6 bases, with 15 bases between them. There are 14 residues in the CDR3. CDR3 bases: TGTGCCAGTAGTAGACAGATCGTAGGTGATGGCTACACCTTC. Translation: CASSRQIVGDGYTF.

This rearrangement joins TRBV5-5 to TRBJ1-5; D possibly corresponds to TRBD1 (6 bases). The germline CDR1 and CDR2 sequences are SGHKS and YYEKEE (reference sequence). Trimming left V 0 bases short and J 5 bases short, with 9 bases between. This CDR3 spans 14 amino acids. CDR3 residues: CASSLAGADQPQHF. DNA for the CDR3: TGTGCCAGCAGCTTGGCGGGGGCCGATCAGCCCCAGCATTTT.

The genes are TRBV19 and TRBJ2-3; no definite D call. Germline CDR1 is LNHDA and CDR2 is SQIVND (reference sequence). The CDR3 contains 14 residues. The germline V and J ends were trimmed by 4 bases and 0 bases, with 8 bases remaining between them. The CDR3 spells CASSRGGSTDTQYF. CDR3 in DNA: TGTGCCAGTAGTAGGGGTGGTAGCACAGATACGCAGTATTTT.

DNA for the CDR3: TGTGCCAGCAGCGTCACCGCGGGACTAGCGGGAGCCTATGAGCAGTTCTTC. Protein sequence: CASSVTAGLAGAYEQFF. The chain links TRBV9 to TRBJ2-1, with 14 bases that match TRBD2. The CDR3 is 17 residues long. The junction had 9 bases not matched to a gene; V was cut back by 2 bases and J by 8 bases. Germline CDR1 is SGDLS and CDR2 is YYNGEE.

The V call is TRBV4-2, the J call TRBJ1-5; D gene uncertain. Germline CDR1 and CDR2: LGHNA and YNFKEQ. The CDR3 contains 15 residues. V was cut by 0 bases and J by 7 bases, with 13 bases left in between. The CDR3 region is CASSQDGRLGQPQHF. The CDR3, as DNA: TGTGCCAGCAGCCAAGATGGCCGGTTAGGCCAGCCCCAGCATTTT.

The gene calls are TRBV28 and TRBJ2-7; TRBD1 agrees at 7 bases. V shed 8 bases, J shed 0 bases, and the junction held 10 bases outside the gene matches. CDR3 length: 15 residues. The germline V gene encodes CDR1 MDHEN and CDR2 SYDVKM. The CDR3 region has the DNA TGTGCCAGCCTTGCGACCGACAGGGTCTCCTACGAGCAGTACTTC. This encodes CASLATDRVSYEQYF. Full variable domain (outside the CDR3, taken from reference TRBV28 and TRBJ2-7): DVKVTQSSRYLVKRTGEKVFLECVQDMDHENMFWYRQDPGLGLRLIYFSYDVKMKEKGDIPEGYSVSREKKERFSLILESASTNQTSMYLCASLATDRVSYEQYFGPGTRLTVT.

V usage is TRBV27 and J usage is TRBJ2-1; either TRBD1 or TRBD2 may fit D (5 bases each). CDR3 size: 16 residues. The V gene's germline CDR1 is MNHEY and CDR2 SMNVEV (reference sequence). Trimming stripped 6 bases from V and 5 bases from J, with 20 bases between. CDR3 loop: CASRLGTPYMNNEQFF. In DNA, the CDR3 is TGTGCCAGCAGGCTTGGGACCCCATACATGAACAATGAGCAGTTCTTC.

This clone was seen just once. The chain couples TRBV10-3 to TRBJ2-5, with D maybe TRBD2 (5 bases). Germline lookup yields CDR1 ENHRY and CDR2 SYGVKD. This CDR3 has 13 amino acids. V was clipped by 7 bases and J by 4 bases, with 13 bases between them. CDR3 amino acids: CAIMEGGGETQYF. The CDR3 DNA follows: TGTGCCATCATGGAAGGAGGTGGAGAGACCCAGTACTTC.

The J gene is TRBJ2-1, the V gene TRBV27; 10 bases align to TRBD2. The CDR3 runs 15 residues. V lost 8 bases to trimming and J lost 4 bases; unmatched junction nucleotides: 8. Germline-derived CDR1 and CDR2 are MNHEY and SMNVEV (reference sequence). The CDR3 loop is CASGQAGGPYNEQFF. Here the CDR3 DNA reads TGTGCCAGCGGCCAAGCGGGAGGGCCTTACAATGAGCAGTTCTTC.

The chain couples TRBV27 to TRBJ1-5; D is ambiguous. CDR3 length: 12 amino acids. The germline gives CDR1 MNHEY, CDR2 SMNVEV (reference sequence). The V gene lost 3 bases and the J gene lost 7 bases, with 7 bases spanning the gap. CDR3 loop: CASSFERQPQHF. CDR3 bases: TGTGCCAGCAGTTTTGAACGGCAGCCCCAGCATTTT.

The genes are TRBV6-1 and TRBJ2-7, with TRBD1 matching 8 bases. Germline CDR1 is MNHNS and CDR2 is SASEGT. Losses at the gene ends were 7 bases for V and 5 bases for J; bases not matched to a gene: 13. The CDR3 sequence is 15 residues long. The CDR3 spells CASTVTGDDRDEQYF. In DNA, the CDR3 is TGTGCCAGCACCGTGACAGGGGACGACCGCGACGAGCAGTACTTC.